The T cell receptor (beta chain) described here comes from a study of molecular identifiers for immune sequencing clone quantification. CD8+CD4-CCR7+CD45RA+ cells were sorted as naive CD8 T cells. On this clonotype: Its antigen is not known.

Bulk TCR libraries were made with methods that had been previously described and with listed TCR primers. TCRdb re-derived calls from the PCR reads in MiXCR, one entry per CDR3 protein. The data show some 680,000 distinct CDR3 sequences, about 25% seen once. General study points: Barcode-sharing identical TCR molecules could underestimate highly expanded clone sizes. Reports indicate spiked Jurkat TCR RNA from one cell could be found among about a million naive cells.

The germline V and J ends were trimmed by 0 bases and 12 bases, with 15 bases remaining between them. CDR1 is MNHEY, CDR2 SVGAGI, per germline. The CDR3 length is 14 residues. The source of this sequence is a human donor in good health. Some libraries in this study had Jurkat cell RNA spiked in. The V gene is TRBV6-5, the J gene TRBJ2-1; weak D call: TRBD2 (7 bases). The material sequenced was naive CD8+ T cells from blood, with Jurkat cell RNA spiked in. Subset indicated: FACS-sorted CD8+CD4-CCR7+CD45RA+ naive T cells. DNA for the CDR3: TGTGCCAGCAGTTACTCCGCGGGGGCGATTGGGCAGTTCTTC. The encoded protein is CASSYSAGAIGQFF.